Listed below are T cell receptor beta chains from one sample, sequenced in a study of blood T cell repertoires in COVID-19. Assay: immunoSEQ multiplex PCR; the TCRdb copy retains only in-frame clones and omits some. The sample shows under 550,000 clones, over 85% of them seen only once. Sample: peripheral blood. These receptors came from a man aged 18 to 29 with COVID-19, enrolled during active disease. The CDR3 runs from the conserved cysteine through the conserved F or W. Each record gives: clone size, J gene, D gene, V gene, CDR3 DNA, CDR3 protein. A D gene is named only where the DNA matches it firmly. Expanded clones are given a class, and other clones once, few, many or no size at all.

>NA|TRBJ1-3|NA|TRBV19
TGTGCCAGTAGTAACAGGGAATCTGGAAACACCATATATTTT
CASSNRESGNTIYF
>once|TRBJ2-1|TRBD2|TRBV2
TGTGCCAGCAGTGAAAGGGAGGGACTAGCGGGACTGTTCTTC
CASSEREGLAGLFF
>NA|TRBJ1-5|NA|TRBV5-1
TGCGCCAGCAGCTTGGGAGTGGATCAGCCCCAGCATTTT
CASSLGVDQPQHF
>NA|TRBJ1-1|TRBD1|TRBV3-1/TRBV3-2
TGTGCCAGCAGCGTACCGGGACAGGACACTGAAGCTTTCTTT
CASSVPGQDTEAFF
>once|TRBJ1-6|NA|TRBV4-1
TGCGCCAGCAGCCAAGTCAGGGGCTCGAGGTCACCCCTCCACTTT
CASSQVRGSRSPLHF
>NA|TRBJ1-1|NA|TRBV11-2
TGTGCCAGCAGCTTAGATCCCCGGGTAGAAGCTTTCTTT
CASSLDPRVEAFF
>NA|TRBJ2-7|NA|TRBV5-6
TGTGCCAGCAGCTTGGAAGGGGTGAAATACGAGCAGTACTTC
CASSLEGVKYEQYF
>NA|TRBJ2-4|TRBD2|TRBV11-3
TGTGCCAGCAGCTTAGGAGTAGCGGGAAAAAACATTCAGTACTTC
CASSLGVAGKNIQYF
>once|TRBJ2-1|NA|TRBV20-1
TGCAGTGCTAGTGTGACGGGTCCCTACAATGAGCAGTTCTTC
CSASVTGPYNEQFF
>NA|TRBJ2-2|NA|TRBV3-1/TRBV3-2
TGTGCCAGCAGCCCCCGACGTCTAGTTTTGAGCGCCGGGGAGCTGTTTTTT
CASSPRRLVLSAGELFF
>NA|TRBJ2-2|TRBD1|TRBV10-1
TGCGCCAGCAGTCTGCGGACAGGGCGCACCGGGGAGCTGTTTTTT
CASSLRTGRTGELFF
>NA|TRBJ1-1|NA|TRBV6-2/TRBV6-3
TGTGCCAGCAGTCCACGACCCGGACTTCCCACTGAAGCTTTCTTT
CASSPRPGLPTEAFF
>NA|TRBJ2-5|TRBD2|TRBV5-6
TGTGCCAGCAGCACCGCTAGCGGTGGGACGGAGACCCAGTACTTC
CASSTASGGTETQYF
>NA|TRBJ1-4|NA|TRBV5-1
TGCGCCAGCAGCTTGGATAGGGGACTAGGGGAAAAACTGTTTTTT
CASSLDRGLGEKLFF
>NA|TRBJ2-2|NA|TRBV5-4
TGTGCCAGCACGCATCAGGGCCTCGTGAACACCGGGGAGCTGTTTTTT
CASTHQGLVNTGELFF
>NA|TRBJ2-2|NA|TRBV19
TGTGCCAGTAGTATAGAGGGGCGCACCGGGGAGCTGTTTTTT
CASSIEGRTGELFF
>NA|TRBJ1-3|NA|TRBV6-1
TGTGCCAGCAGTGAATACTTGGTAGGAAACACCATATATTTT
CASSEYLVGNTIYF
>NA|TRBJ1-6|TRBD1|TRBV19
TGTGCCAGTCAAGGGACAGGAGGTTCACCCCTCCACTTT
CASQGTGGSPLHF
>NA|TRBJ1-2|NA|TRBV7-2
TGTGCCAGCAGTAACAGGGAGCATGGCTACACCTTC
CASSNREHGYTF
>NA|TRBJ1-6|NA|TRBV11-2
TGTGCCAGCAGCTTATATAACCCGGAGATTTCACCCCTCCACTTT
CASSLYNPEISPLHF
>once|TRBJ1-2|TRBD1|TRBV19
TGTGCCAGTAGTCACGGGACAGGGAATGGCTACACCTTC
CASSHGTGNGYTF
>NA|TRBJ1-2|TRBD1|TRBV19
TGTGCCAGTAGTATTCCACAGACAGGGCAATATGGCTACACCTTC
CASSIPQTGQYGYTF
>NA|TRBJ1-1|NA|TRBV30
TGTGCCTGGGACAGGAGGGACACTGAAGCTTTCTTT
CAWDRRDTEAFF
>NA|TRBJ1-6|NA|TRBV27
TGTGCCAGCAGTCCCCAGAATTCACCCCTCCACTTT
CASSPQNSPLHF
>NA|TRBJ2-7|NA|TRBV27
TGTGCCAGCAGTTCGACAGTGGAAAGCTACGAGCAGTACTTC
CASSSTVESYEQYF
>NA|TRBJ2-2|NA|TRBV18
TGTGCCAGCTCACCGATTCTCAGGAACACCGGGGAGCTGTTTTTT
CASSPILRNTGELFF
>NA|TRBJ1-1|NA|TRBV29-1
TGCAGCGTTGAAGTTCTATTGAGGTCGGTTGAAGCTTTCTTT
CSVEVLLRSVEAFF
>NA|TRBJ2-7|TRBD1|TRBV6-2/TRBV6-3
TGTGCCAGCAGCGATGGACAGGTTCGCTCCTACGAGCAGTACTTC
CASSDGQVRSYEQYF
>once|TRBJ2-1|TRBD2|TRBV7-3
TGTGCCAGCAGCTTCCAAGCGGGAGTATATCTGGGGAATGAGCAGTTCTTC
CASSFQAGVYLGNEQFF
>NA|TRBJ1-1|NA|TRBV2
TGTGCCACGGGTTGGGGGGAGACTGAAGCTTTCTTT
CATGWGETEAFF
>NA|TRBJ2-2|TRBD1|TRBV5-4
TGTGCCAGCAGCATACAGGGGGCCGGGGAGCTGTTTTTT
CASSIQGAGELFF
>NA|TRBJ2-5|TRBD2|TRBV7-2
TGTGCCAGCAGCTTAGGGGGGGCTAGCGGGAGGTGGACCCAGTACTTC
CASSLGGASGRWTQYF
>NA|TRBJ2-7|TRBD2|TRBV30
TGTGCCTGGAGTTCAGGCGGGAGGGGTGAGCAGTACTTC
CAWSSGGRGEQYF
>NA|TRBJ1-6|TRBD1|TRBV4-1
TGCGCCAGCAGCCTAGAGGGGACAGGGGGTCGCTCCTATAATTCACCCCTCCACTTT
CASSLEGTGGRSYNSPLHF
>NA|TRBJ2-1|NA|TRBV7-9
TGTGCCAGCAGCTCCCTCTCTCACAATGAGCAGTTCTTC
CASSSLSHNEQFF
>NA|TRBJ1-1|NA|TRBV7-9
TGTGCCAGCATCAATCTAGGTAACACTGAAGCTTTCTTT
CASINLGNTEAFF
>NA|TRBJ2-2|TRBD2|TRBV7-6
TGTGCCAGCAGCCCGTACGGACTAGCTACCACCACGAACACCGGGGAGCTGTTTTTT
CASSPYGLATTTNTGELFF
>many|TRBJ2-6|TRBD1|TRBV5-1
TGCGCCAGCAGCTTGGTTTCCACAGGGGGTTCTGGGGCCAACGTCCTGACTTTC
CASSLVSTGGSGANVLTF
>NA|TRBJ1-2|TRBD1|TRBV5-4
TGTGCCAGCAGGGCGACAGGGGCAAACTATGGCTACACCTTC
CASRATGANYGYTF
>NA|TRBJ2-3|TRBD2|TRBV10-3
TGTGCCATCAGTGAGCCCGGGACTAGTGGGGATACGCAGTATTTT
CAISEPGTSGDTQYF
>NA|TRBJ2-1|TRBD2|TRBV3-1/TRBV3-2
TGTGCCAGCAGCCAAGTAGCTAGCGGGAGGTCGTTAGGCAATGAGCAGTTCTTC
CASSQVASGRSLGNEQFF
>NA|TRBJ1-1|NA|TRBV12-3/TRBV12-4
TGTGCCAGCACGGCAGGGCTTAACACTGAAGCTTTCTTT
CASTAGLNTEAFF
>NA|TRBJ2-5|NA|TRBV28
TGTGCCAGCATAGAAAGGAGGGCCGGGGAGACCCAGTACTTC
CASIERRAGETQYF
>NA|TRBJ2-2|NA|TRBV30
TGTGCCGGGGACACGGGGTTATTCAACACCGGGGAGCTGTTTTTT
CAGDTGLFNTGELFF
>NA|TRBJ1-4|TRBD1|TRBV14
TGTGCCAGCAGCGACAGGGTTCGAGAAAAACTGTTTTTT
CASSDRVREKLFF
>NA|TRBJ2-3|TRBD2|TRBV12-3/TRBV12-4
TGTGCCAGCAGTTTACGGGGGGGGAATACGCAGTATTTT
CASSLRGGNTQYF
>NA|TRBJ2-5|NA|TRBV30
TGTGCCTGGAGTAGGGGATCGGGTCGAGAGACCCAGTACTTC
CAWSRGSGRETQYF
>NA|TRBJ2-1|TRBD2|TRBV7-9
TGTGCCAGCAGCTCCTCCGGGACTACCAATGAGCAGTTCTTC
CASSSSGTTNEQFF
>NA|TRBJ2-7|NA|TRBV27
TGTGCCAGCAGTTTATTGGGCAGAGCCTACGAGCAGTACTTC
CASSLLGRAYEQYF
>many|TRBJ2-1|NA|TRBV3-1/TRBV3-2
TGTGCCAGCAGCCAAGACGATATCTATATGGACAATGAGCAGTTCTTC
CASSQDDIYMDNEQFF